These T cell receptor beta chains were read from a single sample in a study of shared clonotypes between healthy human individuals. Assay: immunoSEQ multiplex PCR; the TCRdb copy retains only in-frame clones and omits some. The table has approximately 640,000 clones, about 92% seen once. The sequenced material came from memory CD8+ T cells from PBMCs. The receptors stem from a man aged 18 to 29 in good health. Some clones in this sample may be carry-over from other donors' samples. The CDR3 runs from the conserved cysteine through the conserved F or W. D genes are given only for firm matches. Rows may omit the clone size; those that give it use once, few, many or a size class.

J gene: TRBJ2-1
clone size: .
V gene: TRBV29-1
D gene: .
CDR3 length: 12
CDR3 DNA: TGCAGCGTAACTAGTAGAATACGGGAGCAGTTCTTC
CDR3 protein: CSVTSRIREQFF

J gene: TRBJ2-3
clone size: once
V gene: TRBV18
D gene: .
CDR3 length: 17
CDR3 DNA: TGTGCCAGCTCACCACCCACTTTCCGCGGGGTCACAGATACGCAGTATTTT
CDR3 protein: CASSPPTFRGVTDTQYF

J gene: TRBJ2-2
clone size: .
V gene: TRBV15
D gene: .
CDR3 length: 15
CDR3 DNA: TGTGCCACCAGCAGACAGCGGAACTTCGCCGGGGAGCTGTTTTTT
CDR3 protein: CATSRQRNFAGELFF

J gene: TRBJ2-5
clone size: .
V gene: TRBV15
D gene: TRBD2
CDR3 length: 19
CDR3 DNA: TGTGCCACCAGCAGAGACACGTTTAGCGCGCTAGCGGCCCAAGAGACCCAGTACTTC
CDR3 protein: CATSRDTFSALAAQETQYF

J gene: TRBJ2-2
clone size: .
V gene: TRBV18
D gene: TRBD1
CDR3 length: 18
CDR3 DNA: TGTGCCAGCTCACCACGGAACGCATGGACAGGGGAAAGCGGGGAGCTGTTTTTT
CDR3 protein: CASSPRNAWTGESGELFF

J gene: TRBJ1-2
clone size: once
V gene: TRBV7-9
D gene: .
CDR3 length: 12
CDR3 DNA: TGTGCCAGCAGCTCGACCCGGGACACACACACCTTC
CDR3 protein: CASSSTRDTHTF

J gene: TRBJ2-2
clone size: .
V gene: TRBV6-7
D gene: TRBD2
CDR3 length: 20
CDR3 DNA: TGTGCCAGCACTGGACGGGGGGGCGGTGGACTAGCGGTACACACCGGGGAGCTGTTTTTT
CDR3 protein: CASTGRGGGGLAVHTGELFF

J gene: TRBJ2-2
clone size: .
V gene: TRBV10-3
D gene: TRBD1
CDR3 length: 16
CDR3 DNA: TGTGCCATCACTTCAACAGGGGAATTTGACACCGGGGAGCTGTTTTTT
CDR3 protein: CAITSTGEFDTGELFF

J gene: TRBJ2-7
clone size: .
V gene: TRBV18
D gene: TRBD1
CDR3 length: 15
CDR3 DNA: TGTGCCAGCTCACCTGGGACAGCTGTCTCCTACGAGCAGTACTTC
CDR3 protein: CASSPGTAVSYEQYF

J gene: TRBJ2-2
clone size: .
V gene: TRBV18
D gene: TRBD2
CDR3 length: 16
CDR3 DNA: TGTGCCAGCTCACCCGAGGCGGCGGGAGCGACCGGGGAGCTGTTTTTT
CDR3 protein: CASSPEAAGATGELFF

J gene: TRBJ2-5
clone size: .
V gene: TRBV20-1
D gene: .
CDR3 length: 10
CDR3 DNA: TGCAGTACCCTTGAAGAGACCCAGTACTTC
CDR3 protein: CSTLEETQYF

J gene: TRBJ2-3
clone size: .
V gene: TRBV11-2
D gene: TRBD1
CDR3 length: 18
CDR3 DNA: TGTGCCAGCAGCGGACAAAGTTGGGACAGGGGGATTTACGATACGCAGTATTTT
CDR3 protein: CASSGQSWDRGIYDTQYF

J gene: TRBJ2-7
clone size: .
V gene: TRBV11-2
D gene: .
CDR3 length: 11
CDR3 DNA: TGTGCCAGCAGCTTATTGGGCGAGCAGTACTTC
CDR3 protein: CASSLLGEQYF

J gene: TRBJ2-7
clone size: .
V gene: TRBV27
D gene: .
CDR3 length: 16
CDR3 DNA: TGTGCCAGCAGTTCGCACCCCGGGACGGTATCCTACGAGCAGTACTTC
CDR3 protein: CASSSHPGTVSYEQYF

J gene: TRBJ1-2
clone size: once
V gene: TRBV28
D gene: .
CDR3 length: 15
CDR3 DNA: TGTGCCAGCAACCTACAACAGGGAGCTAACTATGGCTACACCTTC
CDR3 protein: CASNLQQGANYGYTF

J gene: TRBJ1-2
clone size: .
V gene: TRBV29-1
D gene: .
CDR3 length: 14
CDR3 DNA: TGCAGCGCGGCGGCGGGGGCTGCGTACTATGGCTACACCTTC
CDR3 protein: CSAAAGAAYYGYTF